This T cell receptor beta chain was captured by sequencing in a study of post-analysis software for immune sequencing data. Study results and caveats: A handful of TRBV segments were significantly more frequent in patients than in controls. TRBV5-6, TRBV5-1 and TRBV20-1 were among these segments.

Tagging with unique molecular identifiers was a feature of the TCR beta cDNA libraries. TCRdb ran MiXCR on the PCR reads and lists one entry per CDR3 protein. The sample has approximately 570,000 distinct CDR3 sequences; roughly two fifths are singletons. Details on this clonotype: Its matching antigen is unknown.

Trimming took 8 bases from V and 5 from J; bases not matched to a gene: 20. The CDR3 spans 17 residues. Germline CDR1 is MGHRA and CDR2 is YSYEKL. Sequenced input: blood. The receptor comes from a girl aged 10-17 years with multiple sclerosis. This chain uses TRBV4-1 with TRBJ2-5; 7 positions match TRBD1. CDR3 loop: CASGKPFGRGRWETQYF. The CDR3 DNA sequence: TGCGCCAGCGGAAAGCCTTTCGGCAGGGGGAGATGGGAGACCCAGTACTTC.